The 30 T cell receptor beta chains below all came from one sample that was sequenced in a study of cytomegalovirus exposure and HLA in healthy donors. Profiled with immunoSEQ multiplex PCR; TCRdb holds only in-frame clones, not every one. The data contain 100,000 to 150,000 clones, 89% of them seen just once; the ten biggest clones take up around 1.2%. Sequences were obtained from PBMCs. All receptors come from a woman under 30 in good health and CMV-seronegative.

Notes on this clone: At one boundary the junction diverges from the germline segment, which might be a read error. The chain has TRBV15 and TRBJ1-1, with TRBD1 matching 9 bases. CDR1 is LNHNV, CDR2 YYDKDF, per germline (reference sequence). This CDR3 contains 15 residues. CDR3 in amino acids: CATSRDDRGNAEAFF. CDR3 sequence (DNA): TGTGCCACCAGCAGGGACGACAGGGGGAACGCTGAAGCTTTCTTT.

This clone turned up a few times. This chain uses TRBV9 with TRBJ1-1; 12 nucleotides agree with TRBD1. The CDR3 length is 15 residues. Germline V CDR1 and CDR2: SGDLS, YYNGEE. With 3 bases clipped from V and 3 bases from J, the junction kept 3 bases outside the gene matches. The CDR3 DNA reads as TGTGCCAGCAGCGGAGGGACAGGGGGCTACACTGAAGCTTTCTTT. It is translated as CASSGGTGGYTEAFF.

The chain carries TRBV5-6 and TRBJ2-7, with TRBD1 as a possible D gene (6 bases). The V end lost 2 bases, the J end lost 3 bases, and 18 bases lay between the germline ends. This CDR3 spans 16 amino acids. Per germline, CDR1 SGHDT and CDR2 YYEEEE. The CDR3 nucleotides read TGTGCCAGCAGCTTACGACCAGGGGCCTACCACTACGAGCAGTACTTC. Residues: CASSLRPGAYHYEQYF.

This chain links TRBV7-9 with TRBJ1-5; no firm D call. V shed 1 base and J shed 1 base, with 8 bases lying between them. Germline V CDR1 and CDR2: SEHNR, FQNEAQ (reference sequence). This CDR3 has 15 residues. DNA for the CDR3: TGTGCCAGCAGCTTAGGTACATCGAGCAATCAGCCCCAGCATTTT. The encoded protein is CASSLGTSSNQPQHF.

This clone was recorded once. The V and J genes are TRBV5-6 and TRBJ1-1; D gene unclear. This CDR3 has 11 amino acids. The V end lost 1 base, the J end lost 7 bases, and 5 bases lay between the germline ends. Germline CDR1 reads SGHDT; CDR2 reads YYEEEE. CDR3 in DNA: TGTGCCAGCAGCTTGTCCAGTGAAGCTTTCTTT. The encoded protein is CASSLSSEAFF.

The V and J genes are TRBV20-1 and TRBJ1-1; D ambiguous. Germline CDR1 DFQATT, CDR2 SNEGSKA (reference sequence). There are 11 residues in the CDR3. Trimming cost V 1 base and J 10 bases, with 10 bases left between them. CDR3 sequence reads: CSARGDTPAFF. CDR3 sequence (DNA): TGCAGTGCTAGAGGCGATACTCCAGCTTTCTTT.

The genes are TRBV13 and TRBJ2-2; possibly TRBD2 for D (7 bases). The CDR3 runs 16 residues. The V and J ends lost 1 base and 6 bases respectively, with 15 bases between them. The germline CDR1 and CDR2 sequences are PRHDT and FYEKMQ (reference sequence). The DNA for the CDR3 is TGTGCCAGCAGCTTAGCGTATCGGGGGGCCGCCGGGGAGCTGTTTTTT. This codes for CASSLAYRGAAGELFF.

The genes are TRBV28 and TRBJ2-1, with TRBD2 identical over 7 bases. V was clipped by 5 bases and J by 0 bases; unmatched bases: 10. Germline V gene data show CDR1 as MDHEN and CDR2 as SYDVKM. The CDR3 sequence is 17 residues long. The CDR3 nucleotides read TGTGCCAGCAGTGTGGGAGGGCCCTTCAGCTCCTACAATGAGCAGTTCTTC. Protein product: CASSVGGPFSSYNEQFF.

This CDR3 reads CASRTDSGNPYEQYF. As DNA, the CDR3 is TGTGCCAGCAGGACCGACAGCGGGAACCCCTACGAGCAGTACTTC. The chain is built from TRBV27 and TRBJ2-7; 7 bases align to TRBD2. Per the germline V gene, CDR1 is MNHEY and CDR2 is SMNVEV (reference sequence). This CDR3 has 15 residues. Losses at the gene ends were 6 bases for V and 2 bases for J; bases not matched to a gene: 10.

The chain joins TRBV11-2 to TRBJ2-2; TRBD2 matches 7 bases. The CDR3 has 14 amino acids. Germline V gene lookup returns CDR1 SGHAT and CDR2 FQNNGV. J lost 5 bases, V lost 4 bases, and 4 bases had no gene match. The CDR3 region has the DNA TGTGCCAGCAGCTGGGACTATACTACCGGGGAGCTGTTTTTT. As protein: CASSWDYTTGELFF.

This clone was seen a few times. CDR3 in amino acids: CASRAPGDNYGYTF. The CDR3, as DNA: TGTGCCAGCAGAGCTCCCGGGGATAACTATGGCTACACCTTC. The chain recombines TRBV14 with TRBJ1-2; D is uncertain. V was cut by 6 bases and J by 1 base, with 12 bases left in between. The CDR3 covers 14 residues. Germline-derived CDR1 and CDR2 are SGHDN and FVKESK.

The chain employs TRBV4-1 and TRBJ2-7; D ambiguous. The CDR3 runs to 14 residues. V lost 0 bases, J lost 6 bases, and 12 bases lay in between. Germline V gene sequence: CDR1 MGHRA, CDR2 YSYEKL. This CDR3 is CASSQENLAPEQYF. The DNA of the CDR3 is TGCGCCAGCAGCCAAGAGAACCTGGCCCCCGAGCAGTACTTC.

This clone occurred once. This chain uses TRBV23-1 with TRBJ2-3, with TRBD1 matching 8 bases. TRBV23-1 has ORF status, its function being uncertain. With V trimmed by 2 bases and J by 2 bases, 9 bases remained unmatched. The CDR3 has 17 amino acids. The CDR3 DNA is TGCGCCAGCAGTCAACCGCCGGGACAGGTTTACACAGATACGCAGTATTTT. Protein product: CASSQPPGQVYTDTQYF.

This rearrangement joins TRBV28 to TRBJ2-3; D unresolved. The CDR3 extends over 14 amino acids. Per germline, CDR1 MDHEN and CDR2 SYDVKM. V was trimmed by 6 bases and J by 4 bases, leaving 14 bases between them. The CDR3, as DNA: TGTGCCAGCAGAACGCCCCTAAACCCAGATACGCAGTATTTT. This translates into CASRTPLNPDTQYF.

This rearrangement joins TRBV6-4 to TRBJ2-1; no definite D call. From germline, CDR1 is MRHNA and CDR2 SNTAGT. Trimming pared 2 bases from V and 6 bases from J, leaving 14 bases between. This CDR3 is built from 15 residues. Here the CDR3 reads CASSDALDGPNEQFF. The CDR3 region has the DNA TGTGCCAGCAGTGACGCTTTGGATGGGCCCAATGAGCAGTTCTTC.

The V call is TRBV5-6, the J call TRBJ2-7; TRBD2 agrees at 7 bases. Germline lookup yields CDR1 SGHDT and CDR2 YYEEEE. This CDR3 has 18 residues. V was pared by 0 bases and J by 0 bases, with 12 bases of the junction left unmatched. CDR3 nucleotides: TGTGCCAGCAGCTTGGGCGACCTTACTAGCGCCAGCTCCTACGAGCAGTACTTC. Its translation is CASSLGDLTSASSYEQYF. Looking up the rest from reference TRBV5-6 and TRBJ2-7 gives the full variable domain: DAGVTQSPTHLIKTRGQQVTLRCSPKSGHDTVSWYQQALGQGPQFIFQYYEEEERQRGNFPDRFSGHQFPNYSSELNVNALLLGDSALYLCASSLGDLTSASSYEQYFGPGTRLTVT.

CDR3 DNA sequence: TGTGCCAGCAGCCCAAAGAGGCCAGCGGCTTATAGCAATCAGCCCCAGCATTTT. This encodes CASSPKRPAAYSNQPQHF. V and J are TRBV21-1 and TRBJ1-5. TRBV21-1 is recorded as a pseudogene. This CDR3 has 18 amino acids.

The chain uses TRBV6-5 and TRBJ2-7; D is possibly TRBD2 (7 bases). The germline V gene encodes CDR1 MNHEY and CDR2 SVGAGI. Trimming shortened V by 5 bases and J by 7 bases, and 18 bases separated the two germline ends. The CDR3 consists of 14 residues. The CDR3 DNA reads TGTGCCAGCAGTCCTGGGCGGGGGCTTGGGGAGCAGTACGTC. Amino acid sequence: CASSPGRGLGEQYV.

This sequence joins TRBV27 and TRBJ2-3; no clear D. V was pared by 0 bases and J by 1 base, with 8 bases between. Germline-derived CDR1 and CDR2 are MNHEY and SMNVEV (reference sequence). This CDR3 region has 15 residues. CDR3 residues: CASSLSARGTDTQYF. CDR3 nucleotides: TGTGCCAGCAGTTTATCGGCCCGGGGCACAGATACGCAGTATTTT.

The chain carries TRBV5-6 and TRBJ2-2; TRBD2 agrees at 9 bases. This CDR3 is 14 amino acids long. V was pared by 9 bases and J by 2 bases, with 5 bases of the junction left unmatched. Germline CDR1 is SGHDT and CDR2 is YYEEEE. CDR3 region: CATSSGVNTGELFF. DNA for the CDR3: TGTGCCACCTCTAGCGGGGTAAACACCGGGGAGCTGTTTTTT.

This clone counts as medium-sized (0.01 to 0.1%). CDR3 in amino acids: CASSPPPGTGELFF. The CDR3 DNA follows: TGTGCCAGCAGCCCTCCTCCGGGTACCGGGGAGCTGTTTTTT. The chain has TRBV5-4 and TRBJ2-2; D is undetermined. Deletions cut 4 bases from V and 5 bases from J, with 12 bases between. This CDR3 region has 14 residues. Germline V gene lookup returns CDR1 SGHNT and CDR2 YYREEE (reference sequence).

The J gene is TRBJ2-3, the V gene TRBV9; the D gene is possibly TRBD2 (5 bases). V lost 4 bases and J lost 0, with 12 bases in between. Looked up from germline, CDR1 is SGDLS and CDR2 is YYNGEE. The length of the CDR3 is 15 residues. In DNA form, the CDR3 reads TGTGCCAGCAGCCCAACTAGTGTGAGCACAGATACGCAGTATTTT. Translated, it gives CASSPTSVSTDTQYF.

CDR3 amino acids: CASSLVAVQETQYF. In nucleotides, the CDR3 is TGTGCCAGCAGCTTGGTGGCGGTCCAAGAGACCCAGTACTTC. V and J are TRBV5-4 and TRBJ2-5; D ambiguous. Deletions cut 0 bases from V and 1 base from J, with 7 bases between. CDR1 is SGHNT and CDR2 is YYREEE in the germline V gene (reference sequence). The CDR3 extends over 14 amino acids.

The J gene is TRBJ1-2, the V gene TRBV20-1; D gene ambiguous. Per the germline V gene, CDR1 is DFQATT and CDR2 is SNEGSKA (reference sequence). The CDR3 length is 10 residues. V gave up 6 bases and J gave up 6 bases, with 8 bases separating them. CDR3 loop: CSAESDGYTF. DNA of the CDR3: TGCAGTGCCGAATCGGATGGCTACACCTTC.

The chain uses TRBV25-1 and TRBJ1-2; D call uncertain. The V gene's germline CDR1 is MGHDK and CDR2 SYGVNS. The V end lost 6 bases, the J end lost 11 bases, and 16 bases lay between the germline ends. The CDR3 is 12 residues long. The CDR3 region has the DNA TGTGCCAGCAGCCGGGATGCTACCCCGTACACCTTC. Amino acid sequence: CASSRDATPYTF.

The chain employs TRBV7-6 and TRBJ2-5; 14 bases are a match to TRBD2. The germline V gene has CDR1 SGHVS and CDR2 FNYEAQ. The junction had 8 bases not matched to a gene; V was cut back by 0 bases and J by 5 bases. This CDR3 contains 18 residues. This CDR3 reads CASSLALGLAGGGETQYF. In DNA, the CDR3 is TGTGCCAGCAGCTTAGCCCTCGGACTAGCGGGGGGCGGGGAGACCCAGTACTTC. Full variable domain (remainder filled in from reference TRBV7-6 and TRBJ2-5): GAGVSQSPRYKVTKRGQDVALRCDPISGHVSLYWYRQALGQGPEFLTYFNYEAQQDKSGLPNDRFSAERPEGSISTLTIQRTEQRDSAMYRCASSLALGLAGGGETQYFGPGTRLLVL.

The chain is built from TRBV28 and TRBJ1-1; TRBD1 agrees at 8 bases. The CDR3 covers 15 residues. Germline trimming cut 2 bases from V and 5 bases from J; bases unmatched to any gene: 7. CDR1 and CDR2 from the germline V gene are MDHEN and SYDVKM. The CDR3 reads CASSLSQGAGTEAFF. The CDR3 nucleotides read TGTGCCAGCAGTTTAAGTCAGGGGGCGGGGACTGAAGCTTTCTTT.

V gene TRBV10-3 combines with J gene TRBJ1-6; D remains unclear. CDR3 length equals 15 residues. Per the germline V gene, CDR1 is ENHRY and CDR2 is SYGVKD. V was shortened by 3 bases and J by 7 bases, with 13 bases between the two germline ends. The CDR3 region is CAISDRQVGNSPLHF. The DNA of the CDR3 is TGTGCCATCAGTGATCGGCAGGTCGGAAATTCACCCCTCCACTTT.

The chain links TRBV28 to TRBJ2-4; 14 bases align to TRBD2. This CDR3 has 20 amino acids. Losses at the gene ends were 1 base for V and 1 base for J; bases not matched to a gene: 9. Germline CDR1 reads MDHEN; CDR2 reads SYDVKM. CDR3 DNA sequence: TGTGCCAGCAGTTTATCCAAGACTAGCGGGGGGGCATATGCCAAAAACATTCAGTACTTC. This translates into CASSLSKTSGGAYAKNIQYF.

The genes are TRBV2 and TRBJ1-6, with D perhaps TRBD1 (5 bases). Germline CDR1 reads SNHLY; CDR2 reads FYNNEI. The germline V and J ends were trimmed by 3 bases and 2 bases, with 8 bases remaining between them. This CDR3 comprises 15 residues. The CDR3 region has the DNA TGTGCCAGCAGTGACAGGGATCCCTATAATTCACCCCTCCACTTT. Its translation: CASSDRDPYNSPLHF. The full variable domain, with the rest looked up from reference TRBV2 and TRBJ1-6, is EPEVTQTPSHQVTQMGQEVILRCVPISNHLYFYWYRQILGQKVEFLVSFYNNEISEKSEIFDDQFSVERPDGSNFTLKIRSTKLEDSAMYFCASSDRDPYNSPLHFGNGTRLTVT.